These 27 T cell receptor beta chains were sequenced from one sample in a study of T-cell memory formation after mild COVID-19. Each CDR3 protein gets one entry after TCRdb re-called the 5' RACE reads with MiXCR. The sample has a few hundred thousand distinct CDR3 sequences, around a tenth seen once. The material sequenced was PBMCs or a T cell subset sorted from them (not recorded which). Source of these receptors: a man between 18 and 29 years old who had mild COVID-19 (a few samples of this study predate the infection). Cell type and time point are not known.

This clonotype was seen only a few times. The rearrangement uses TRBV5-1 and TRBJ2-1, with TRBD2 identical over 10 bases. This CDR3 is built from 15 residues. The V gene end was trimmed by 0 bases and the J gene end by 6 bases; junction bases not matched to a gene: 3. The germline V gene has CDR1 SGHRS and CDR2 YFSETQ. DNA for the CDR3: TGCGCCAGCAGCTTGGGGTCTAGCGGGGGCAATGAGCAGTTCTTC. It translates to CASSLGSSGGNEQFF.

This clonotype was seen at least ten times. The chain links TRBV2 to TRBJ1-2; D unclear. Germline CDR1 SNHLY, CDR2 FYNNEI. The CDR3 length is 12 residues. The V end was cut by 8 bases, the J end by 8 bases, with 15 bases between. The CDR3: CASGWTLGGYTF. Written as DNA, the CDR3 is TGTGCCAGCGGATGGACTTTGGGGGGCTACACCTTC.

The CDR3 DNA reads TGTGCCAGCAAGCACGGGGACCAAGAGACCCAGTACTTC. Protein: CASKHGDQETQYF. This chain joins TRBV7-2 and TRBJ2-5; a possible D gene is TRBD2 (5 bases). Germline V gives CDR1 SGHTA, CDR2 FQGNSA. V dropped 7 bases and J dropped 0 bases, with 9 bases sitting between them. This CDR3 has 13 residues.

The chain joins TRBV5-1 to TRBJ1-1; tentative D call: TRBD1 (6 bases). The V end was cut by 2 bases, the J end by 5 bases, with 13 bases between. CDR3 size: 14 residues. CDR1 is SGHRS and CDR2 is YFSETQ in the germline V gene. CDR3 loop: CASSFASQGTEAFF. CDR3 DNA sequence: TGCGCCAGCAGCTTTGCGTCCCAGGGGACTGAAGCTTTCTTT.

The CDR3 here is CASTLTGRSYNEQFF. The CDR3 DNA reads as TGTGCCAGCACCCTGACAGGGAGGTCCTACAATGAGCAGTTCTTC. The genes are TRBV7-2 and TRBJ2-1; D is perhaps TRBD1 (7 bases). Germline assignment: CDR1 SGHTA and CDR2 FQGNSA. V lost 7 bases, J lost 1 base, and 14 bases lay in between. This CDR3 is built from 15 residues.

This chain uses TRBV4-3 with TRBJ1-2; D uncertain. Trimming removed 4 bases at V and 1 base at J, with 7 bases between. CDR3 length: 13 amino acids. Germline V gene lookup returns CDR1 LGHNA and CDR2 YSLEER. The DNA for the CDR3 is TGCGCCAGCAGCCGTGGGAATAACTATGGCTACACCTTC. Translated: CASSRGNNYGYTF.

In its sample, this clonotype was seen a few times. The chain links TRBV29-1 to TRBJ2-7; D gene uncertain. Germline-derived CDR1 and CDR2 are SQVTM and ANQGSEA. With 5 bases removed from V and 2 bases from J, the gap between germline ends came to 13 bases. The CDR3 runs to 13 residues. The CDR3 DNA follows: TGCAGCGTTAGGGTGGGCAATGCCTACGAGCAGTACTTC. Its protein product is CSVRVGNAYEQYF.

This clonotype was counted a few times. This chain links TRBV5-5 with TRBJ1-3, with 9 bases that match TRBD1. V dropped 4 bases and J dropped 4; count of bases not matched to a gene: 6. The germline V gene has CDR1 SGHKS and CDR2 YYEKEE (reference sequence). The CDR3 runs to 15 residues. The CDR3 is CASSMGQGNGNTIYF. As DNA, the CDR3 is TGTGCCAGCAGCATGGGACAGGGTAACGGAAACACCATATATTTT.

There are a few counts of this clonotype. This rearrangement joins TRBV4-2 to TRBJ2-6, with TRBD1 matching over 10 bases. Germline V gene lookup returns CDR1 LGHNA and CDR2 YNFKEQ. The V gene end was trimmed by 4 bases and the J gene end by 0 bases; junction bases not matched to a gene: 3. The CDR3 runs to 17 residues. The CDR3 DNA is TGTGCCAGCAGCCCCCGACAGGGGGCCTCTGGGGCCAACGTCCTGACTTTC. The encoded protein is CASSPRQGASGANVLTF.

The chain's CDR3 is CASSQLWGYEQYF. CDR3 bases: TGTGCCAGCAGCCAGTTGTGGGGATACGAGCAGTACTTC. The rearrangement joins TRBV7-2 to TRBJ2-7; D uncertain. Germline-derived CDR1 and CDR2 are SGHTA and FQGNSA. This CDR3 is 13 amino acids long. V was shortened by 5 bases and J by 4 bases, with 12 bases between the two germline ends. The full variable domain, in which reference TRBV7-2 and TRBJ2-7 provide the parts outside the CDR3, is GAGVSQSPSNKVTEKGKDVELRCDPISGHTALYWYRQSLGQGLEFLIYFQGNSAPDKSGLPSDRFSAERTGGSVSTLTIQRTQQEDSAVYLCASSQLWGYEQYFGPGTRLTVT.

The V call is TRBV20-1, the J call TRBJ2-1; D is undetermined. The V gene's germline CDR1 is DFQATT and CDR2 SNEGSKA (reference sequence). The length of the CDR3 is 15 residues. V was pared by 7 bases and J by 0 bases, with 16 bases between. The CDR3 DNA reads TGCAGTGTCAGAGCTGGAATCAGCTCCTACAATGAGCAGTTCTTC. The encoded protein is CSVRAGISSYNEQFF.

This clonotype appeared a few times. CDR3 bases: TGTGCCATCGCTCTCGGGGAGGAGCGTGAAGCTTTCTTT. Translating gives CAIALGEEREAFF. V usage is TRBV10-3 and J usage is TRBJ1-1, with unresolved D. This CDR3 region has 13 residues. The V end was cut by 8 bases, the J end by 7 bases, with 17 bases between. Germline V gene lookup returns CDR1 ENHRY and CDR2 SYGVKD.

The table lists this clonotype with a few counts. The genes are TRBV9 and TRBJ2-2; 8 bases map to TRBD1. The CDR3 has 17 residues. J was trimmed by 0 bases and V by 4 bases; bases with no gene match: 8. Germline V CDR1 and CDR2: SGDLS, YYNGEE. CDR3 residues: CASSHWQGAPNTGELFF. The DNA of the CDR3 is TGTGCCAGCAGCCATTGGCAGGGGGCGCCGAACACCGGGGAGCTGTTTTTT.

The V call is TRBV5-1, the J call TRBJ2-1; D not resolved. CDR3 size: 13 residues. Germline V gene data show CDR1 as SGHRS and CDR2 as YFSETQ. V was cut by 0 bases and J by 7 bases, with 8 bases left in between. The CDR3 DNA follows: TGCGCCAGCAGCTTGGCCGTCGTGAATGAGCAGTTCTTC. Translated: CASSLAVVNEQFF.

This clonotype came up a few times. The rearrangement links TRBV20-1 to TRBJ2-5, with TRBD1 identical over 8 bases. This CDR3 is built from 16 residues. The V gene end was trimmed by 0 bases and the J gene end by 5 bases; junction bases not matched to a gene: 11. Germline CDR1 reads DFQATT; CDR2 reads SNEGSKA (reference sequence). This chain's CDR3 is CSARDYPPGGAETQYF. Written as DNA, the CDR3 is TGCAGTGCTAGAGATTATCCCCCAGGGGGCGCGGAGACCCAGTACTTC.

This clonotype appeared a few times. V is TRBV20-1 and J is TRBJ1-2, with D perhaps TRBD1 (5 bases). Germline assignment: CDR1 DFQATT and CDR2 SNEGSKA (reference sequence). This CDR3 is 13 amino acids long. V lost 6 bases to trimming and J lost 9 bases, with 20 bases between them. CDR3 sequence: CSARARDRRRYTF. The CDR3 DNA is TGCAGTGCCCGAGCCCGGGACCGCCGTCGCTACACCTTC.

This clonotype was seen only a few times. The chain is built from TRBV7-2 and TRBJ2-1; D may be TRBD2 (5 bases). This CDR3 has 20 amino acids. Germline CDR1 and CDR2: SGHTA and FQGNSA. Trimming shortened V by 1 base and J by 8 bases, and 30 bases separated the two germline ends. CDR3 nucleotide sequence: TGTGCCAGCAGCTTAGTTCAGTTGGGGAGACGGTTACTACCAAGGCATGAGCAGTTCTTC. This gives the protein CASSLVQLGRRLLPRHEQFF.

This clonotype was found many times. The V call is TRBV5-1, the J call TRBJ2-3, with 8 bases aligning to TRBD2. Germline CDR1 reads SGHRS; CDR2 reads YFSETQ. The CDR3 is 15 amino acids. The ends lost 3 bases at V and 3 bases at J; junction bases unmatched: 6. The CDR3 DNA follows: TGCGCCAGCAGCTCGGGACTAGGATTTACAGATACGCAGTATTTT. Its translation: CASSSGLGFTDTQYF.

As to this clonotype: Since a much larger clone is just one base distant, this may be a read error. The V and J genes are TRBV7-2 and TRBJ2-7, with D possibly matching TRBD2 (6 bases). The length of the CDR3 is 14 residues. Germline values: CDR1 SGHTA, CDR2 FQGNSA. V lost 1 base and J lost 4, with 11 bases in between. The CDR3 sequence: CASSLGRGAYEQYV. Here the CDR3 DNA reads TGTGCCAGCAGCTTAGGTCGCGGGGCGTACGAGCAGTACGTC.

This chain uses TRBV20-1 with TRBJ2-7, with 10 bases lining up with TRBD1. V was clipped by 0 bases and J by 6 bases; unmatched bases: 8. Per the germline V gene, CDR1 is DFQATT and CDR2 is SNEGSKA (reference sequence). This CDR3 region has 15 residues. The CDR3 loop reads CSARDGGTGEGEQYF. The CDR3 DNA sequence: TGCAGTGCTAGAGATGGGGGGACAGGGGAAGGCGAGCAGTACTTC.

The gene calls are TRBV5-1 and TRBJ1-2, with a weak D call TRBD1 (5 bases). The CDR3 consists of 15 residues. CDR1 is SGHRS, CDR2 YFSETQ, per germline. V was clipped by 0 bases and J by 0 bases, with 9 bases between them. CDR3 region: CASSLVPGSNYGYTF. CDR3 nucleotide sequence: TGCGCCAGCAGCTTGGTTCCAGGGTCTAACTATGGCTACACCTTC.

The chain couples TRBV27 to TRBJ1-1, with 8 bases matching TRBD1. The CDR3 is made up of 15 amino acids. V was pared by 8 bases and J by 5 bases, with 13 bases of the junction left unmatched. CDR1 is MNHEY, CDR2 SMNVEV, per germline (reference sequence). Here the CDR3 reads CASAGQGTGRTEAFF. In nucleotides, the CDR3 is TGTGCCAGCGCCGGACAGGGTACGGGCCGAACTGAAGCTTTCTTT.

This clonotype showed up just a few times. This sequence joins TRBV29-1 and TRBJ2-1; D remains ambiguous. The CDR3 runs 13 residues. Germline V gene lookup returns CDR1 SQVTM and CDR2 ANQGSEA. Trimming pared 3 bases from V and 7 bases from J, leaving 13 bases between. CDR3 nucleotides: TGCAGCGTTGACCAGGAAGTGGGAAATGAGCAGTTCTTC. This sequence encodes CSVDQEVGNEQFF.

The table lists this clonotype with many counts. V gene TRBV7-9 combines with J gene TRBJ2-3, with TRBD2 matching over 13 bases. The CDR3 spans 16 residues. The V gene's germline CDR1 is SEHNR and CDR2 FQNEAQ (reference sequence). V lost 4 bases to trimming and J lost 3 bases; unmatched junction nucleotides: 4. The CDR3 DNA is TGTGCCAGCAGCTCTTGGACTAGCGGGGGAACAGATACGCAGTATTTT. Translated: CASSSWTSGGTDTQYF.

This clonotype showed up many times. The gene calls are TRBV20-1 and TRBJ1-1; maybe TRBD1 (5 bases). Trimming took 7 bases from V and 3 from J, leaving 15 bases between them. CDR1 and CDR2 from the germline V gene are DFQATT and SNEGSKA (reference sequence). This CDR3 has 13 residues. The CDR3 sequence is CSVREGRDTEAFF. Here the CDR3 DNA reads TGCAGTGTAAGGGAGGGGCGTGACACTGAAGCTTTCTTT.

This sequence joins TRBV13 and TRBJ1-1; no clear D gene. The CDR3 has 16 residues. From germline, CDR1 is PRHDT and CDR2 FYEKMQ (reference sequence). V shed 1 base and J shed 1 base, with 13 bases lying between them. The CDR3 region has the DNA TGTGCCAGCAGCTTAGTACCACGGACGGCGAACACTGAAGCTTTCTTT. It translates to CASSLVPRTANTEAFF.

This clonotype was recorded a few times. This chain links TRBV10-3 with TRBJ1-3; D is ambiguous. The CDR3 runs to 13 residues. Deletions cut 10 bases from V and 0 bases from J, with 10 bases between. The V gene's germline CDR1 is ENHRY and CDR2 SYGVKD. CDR3 DNA: TGTGCCACCCAAACGCTCTCTGGAAACACCATATATTTT. Encoded protein: CATQTLSGNTIYF.